This TCR beta chain was profiled in a study of T cells in Graves' hyperthyroidism and ophthalmopathy (dated by TCRdb to about 2019). Some background on the complete study: Peripheral blood samples were taken at initial diagnosis, before any treatment was given. To identify distinguishing TCR V-J signatures, a discovery cohort of some 99 patients was used, comprising 43 with Graves' ophthalmopathy and around 57 with stable Graves' hyperthyroidism. Whether ophthalmopathy could be predicted prospectively was tested in an independent validation cohort made up of under 20 hyperthyroidism patients plus 17 patients who later progressed to ophthalmopathy. The 95 to 100 discovery patients were randomly divided into training and test sets at a 7:3 ratio. In about 6 Graves' hyperthyroidism patients, the study also compared T-cell repertoires from thyroid tissue with T-cell repertoires from blood. Once sampling was done, hyperthyroidism patients were given methimazole at a starting dose of 30 mg daily, whereas ophthalmopathy patients were given high-dose intravenous methylprednisolone. The paper reports TCR Vbeta CDR3 sequencing of 130 to 150 peripheral blood samples: around 45 ophthalmopathy, about 75 hyperthyroidism and some 17 progressor patients.

In its sample, this clonotype was seen many times. There is no known antigen for this receptor. Nothing much larger sits one base from this clone, and base qualities are not available. Study-level results and caveats: In cross-validation, a model built on a 13 V-J signature told ophthalmopathy apart from stable hyperthyroidism with approximately 90% sensitivity and about 81% specificity, and in testing the same model reached 80%/75%. No statistical method was used to fix the sample size in advance, and group allocation was not hidden from the investigators. During validation, the model predicted progression to ophthalmopathy a median of around 7 months ahead of onset, with almost 71% sensitivity and more than 72% specificity. Most expanded thyroid clonotypes (frequency above 0.001) were also found in blood, which suggests that blood repertoires may mirror thyroid immune responses.

Graves' hyperthyroidism was defined as stable when no progression to ophthalmopathy occurred over 18 months of follow-up. Hyperthyroidism patients were newly diagnosed, with disease duration under 2 months, and aged 18 to 65 years. Patients with uncontrolled infections, other autoimmune diseases, pregnancy or lactation were excluded. Diagnoses were established on the basis of clinical symptoms, serum thyroxine and TRAb, thyroid ultrasound, and orbital computed tomography. PBMCs were separated from around 9.1 ml of fresh peripheral blood using Ficoll-Paque density gradient centrifugation. Total RNA was extracted using Trizol reagent, and RNA quality was assessed on an Agilent 2100 Bioanalyzer. Amplification of TCR beta CDR3 regions was carried out from RNA transcripts. The TCR CDR3 was subjected to a first round of RT-PCR using the HTBI primer set and the Qiagen OneStep RT-PCR kit. The libraries were constructed in a second round of multiplex PCR and then size-selected and purified. Libraries were sequenced paired-end with 100 bp reads on an Illumina HiSeq2000. In the authors' own workflow: SOAPnuke was used to process the raw data, removing reads that contained adapters or uncalled bases, had a mean Phred below 15, or lacked an exact match to the constant primer or identifier. High-quality paired reads were merged using COPE v1.2.5, and each unique nucleotide sequence was defined as a clonotype. Clonotypes were aligned to IMGT TRBV, TRBD and TRBJ reference segments using MiTCR v1.1. Only V-J combinations with frequency above 0.0001, covering about 99% of repertoires, were analysed. A TCS score was defined as the ratio of F50 (clonal expansion) to E x V (chaos), with BLOSUM62-based TCRdist applied between CDR3 peptides within each V-J. Welch's t-statistics and random forest reduced fewer than 600 V-J features to 13, which were used in a naive Bayes classifier (R e1071). TCRdb passed the public sequencing reads through fastp at Q25 and MiXCR, retaining productive beta sequences. Each entry is one CDR3 protein sequence, shown with its most common DNA and genes. The V and J calls here are based on TCRdb, not the publication. The sample table records under 400,000 distinct CDR3 sequences; roughly 13% of these occur just once. The ten largest make up over 8.5% of the sample.

The CDR3, from cysteine to phenylalanine, totals 15 residues. Only CDR3 DNA remains: 45 bases, in frame from the first base. V and J are truncated by 4 bases and 1 base respectively, leaving an intervening sequence of 13 bases. The clonotype originates from a woman under 30 with Graves' hyperthyroidism. The chain was built from TRBV12-3 or TRBV12-4 and TRBJ1-1, and perhaps TRBD1 as D gene, on 6 matching bases. Sequenced material: blood. The CDR3 region reads CASSSTPQGNTEAFF. At the DNA level, the sequence is TGTGCCAGCAGTTCAACCCCACAGGGGAACACTGAAGCTTTCTTT.